This TCR beta chain was identified in a study of blood T cell repertoires in COVID-19. Study details: The origin of the acute and convalescent COVID-19 samples was the United States, Italy and Spain. From T cells, B-cell-depleted T cells, or PBMCs came the material, which was cDNA or gDNA.

Germline V lookup: CDR1 MGHDK, CDR2 SYGVNS. This CDR3 contains 16 residues. V was clipped by 4 bases and J by 5 bases; unmatched bases: 6. Profiled with immunoSEQ multiplex PCR; TCRdb holds only in-frame clones, not every one. The data hold about 310,000 clones, with around 90% observed a single time. Across about two dozen US areas, participants ranged in age from about 18 to 100 years. Cohort 3 donors counted as recovered after two negative PCRs, clearance, or resolved symptoms. Sequencing was done on a sample of PBMCs or T cells enriched from blood (not recorded which). The V and J genes are TRBV25-1 and TRBJ1-5; 12 bases are a match to TRBD1. The origin of this receptor is a man aged 55-75 years who had recovered from COVID-19. CDR3 coding DNA: TGTGCCAGCAGTGTGAGCGGGACAGGGGGCCATCAGCCCCAGCATTTT. Its translation: CASSVSGTGGHQPQHF.